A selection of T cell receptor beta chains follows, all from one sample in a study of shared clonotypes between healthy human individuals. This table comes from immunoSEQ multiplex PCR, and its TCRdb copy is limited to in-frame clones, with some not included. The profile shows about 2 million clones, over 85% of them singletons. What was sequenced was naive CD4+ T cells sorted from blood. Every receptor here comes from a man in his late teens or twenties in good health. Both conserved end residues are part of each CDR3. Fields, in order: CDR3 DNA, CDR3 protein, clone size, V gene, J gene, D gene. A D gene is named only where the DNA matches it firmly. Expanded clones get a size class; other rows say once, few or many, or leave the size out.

CDR3 DNA: TGTGCCAGCAGCTCTACTAGCGGGAGAACAGATACGCAGTATTTT; CDR3 protein: CASSSTSGRTDTQYF; clone size: NA; V gene: TRBV9; J gene: TRBJ2-3; D gene: TRBD2
CDR3 DNA: TGTGCCAGCAGCCCACGAGGAAACACCATATATTTT; CDR3 protein: CASSPRGNTIYF; clone size: once; V gene: TRBV28; J gene: TRBJ1-3; D gene: NA
CDR3 DNA: TGTGCCAGCAGTTACTCGAGATCATATGGCTACACCTTC; CDR3 protein: CASSYSRSYGYTF; clone size: NA; V gene: TRBV6-5; J gene: TRBJ1-2; D gene: NA
CDR3 DNA: TGCGCCAGCAGCCAAGTAGAGGGTCCCTACGAGCAGTACTTC; CDR3 protein: CASSQVEGPYEQYF; clone size: NA; V gene: TRBV4-1; J gene: TRBJ2-7; D gene: NA
CDR3 DNA: TGTGCTAGCAGCTTAGAAGACGGATGGAACGGACGGGAGATTAGGTACGAGCAGTACTTC; CDR3 protein: CASSLEDGWNGREIRYEQYF; clone size: NA; V gene: TRBV7-7; J gene: TRBJ2-7; D gene: NA
CDR3 DNA: TGTGCCAGTAGTATAAGGGAAAATCAGCCCCAGCATTTT; CDR3 protein: CASSIRENQPQHF; clone size: NA; V gene: TRBV19; J gene: TRBJ1-5; D gene: NA
CDR3 DNA: TGTGCCAGCAATAGACGGGCAGGGCCCTACGAGCAGTACTTC; CDR3 protein: CASNRRAGPYEQYF; clone size: once; V gene: TRBV28; J gene: TRBJ2-7; D gene: NA
CDR3 DNA: TGTGCCAGCAGCCCTGGGACCGGCAATCAGCCCCAGCATTTT; CDR3 protein: CASSPGTGNQPQHF; clone size: once; V gene: TRBV7-9; J gene: TRBJ1-5; D gene: NA
CDR3 DNA: TGCAGCGTCGACATATCCAGCTCTGGAAACACCATATATTTT; CDR3 protein: CSVDISSSGNTIYF; clone size: NA; V gene: TRBV29-1; J gene: TRBJ1-3; D gene: NA
CDR3 DNA: TGTGCCATCAGTGCGTCACAGGGGGCACAATCACCCCTCCACTTT; CDR3 protein: CAISASQGAQSPLHF; clone size: NA; V gene: TRBV10-3; J gene: TRBJ1-6; D gene: TRBD1
CDR3 DNA: TGTGCCAGCAGCAAAAGTGGCTACACCTTC; CDR3 protein: CASSKSGYTF; clone size: NA; V gene: TRBV11-1; J gene: TRBJ1-2; D gene: NA
CDR3 DNA: TGCGCCAGCAGCACTGGACTAGCGGGACCCCAAGGAACCGGGGAGCTGTTTTTT; CDR3 protein: CASSTGLAGPQGTGELFF; clone size: NA; V gene: TRBV5-1; J gene: TRBJ2-2; D gene: TRBD2
CDR3 DNA: TGTGCCAGCAGCGTAGTAAATAGCGGGAGTCCCCGGCTGTTCTTC; CDR3 protein: CASSVVNSGSPRLFF; clone size: NA; V gene: TRBV9; J gene: TRBJ2-1; D gene: TRBD2
CDR3 DNA: TGTGCCAGCAGTATCCTCGGGCTCGGGTCCGAGCAGTACTTC; CDR3 protein: CASSILGLGSEQYF; clone size: NA; V gene: TRBV25-1; J gene: TRBJ2-7; D gene: NA
CDR3 DNA: TGTGCCAGCAGCTATCTTGACAGGGCTGAAAACACCATATATTTT; CDR3 protein: CASSYLDRAENTIYF; clone size: NA; V gene: TRBV28; J gene: TRBJ1-3; D gene: TRBD1
CDR3 DNA: TGTGCCAGCAGTCGGACAGTCCAAGAGACCCAGTACTTC; CDR3 protein: CASSRTVQETQYF; clone size: NA; V gene: TRBV28; J gene: TRBJ2-5; D gene: NA
CDR3 DNA: TGCGCCAGCAGCTTAGGCCCATTAGCCGGAGCGTCTAGCACAGATACGCAGTATTTT; CDR3 protein: CASSLGPLAGASSTDTQYF; clone size: NA; V gene: TRBV5-1; J gene: TRBJ2-3; D gene: NA
CDR3 DNA: TGCGCCAGCCCCCTTGGCGGAAGATCTGCTCAGCCCCAGCATTTT; CDR3 protein: CASPLGGRSAQPQHF; clone size: NA; V gene: TRBV5-1; J gene: TRBJ1-5; D gene: NA
CDR3 DNA: TGTGCCAGCAGTGGGCCCGGGACAGGGGGCAATCAGCCCCAGCATTTT; CDR3 protein: CASSGPGTGGNQPQHF; clone size: NA; V gene: TRBV6-1; J gene: TRBJ1-5; D gene: TRBD1
CDR3 DNA: TGTGTCAGCAGCCCGGGAGGGGTGACCCAGTACTTC; CDR3 protein: CVSSPGGVTQYF; clone size: NA; V gene: TRBV7-2; J gene: TRBJ2-5; D gene: TRBD2
CDR3 DNA: TGTGCCAGCAGCGCCCCTTTAGAGACCCAGTACTTC; CDR3 protein: CASSAPLETQYF; clone size: NA; V gene: TRBV11-2; J gene: TRBJ2-5; D gene: NA
CDR3 DNA: TGTGCCAGCAGAGTAGCGGGAGCAGATACGCAGTATTTT; CDR3 protein: CASRVAGADTQYF; clone size: NA; V gene: TRBV2; J gene: TRBJ2-3; D gene: TRBD2
CDR3 DNA: TGTGCCACCAGGGGGCCGATCAACACCGGGGAGCTGTTTTTT; CDR3 protein: CATRGPINTGELFF; clone size: NA; V gene: TRBV15; J gene: TRBJ2-2; D gene: NA
CDR3 DNA: TGTGCCAGCAGCTTAGGGAGTCAAATCTATGGCTACACCTTC; CDR3 protein: CASSLGSQIYGYTF; clone size: NA; V gene: TRBV7-8; J gene: TRBJ1-2; D gene: NA
CDR3 DNA: TGTGCCAGCAGCGTTTTTACCGGGACAGGGCGTCCACATTCCTCCTACGAGCAGTACTTC; CDR3 protein: CASSVFTGTGRPHSSYEQYF; clone size: NA; V gene: TRBV9; J gene: TRBJ2-7; D gene: TRBD1
CDR3 DNA: TGTGCCATCAGAGGCGACTATCTCGGTGAGCAGTTCTTC; CDR3 protein: CAIRGDYLGEQFF; clone size: once; V gene: TRBV10-3; J gene: TRBJ2-1; D gene: NA
CDR3 DNA: TGTGCCAGCAGTTCCAACCCAGGGGGGTCGACCGGGGAGCTGTTTTTT; CDR3 protein: CASSSNPGGSTGELFF; clone size: NA; V gene: TRBV2; J gene: TRBJ2-2; D gene: NA
CDR3 DNA: TGTGCCAGCTCTCGAGGACAGGGAGAAGAAAAACTGTTTTTT; CDR3 protein: CASSRGQGEEKLFF; clone size: NA; V gene: TRBV18; J gene: TRBJ1-4; D gene: TRBD1
CDR3 DNA: TGTGCCAGCAGGCGAACAGGGGGCAATGAGCAGTTCTTC; CDR3 protein: CASRRTGGNEQFF; clone size: NA; V gene: TRBV6-5; J gene: TRBJ2-1; D gene: TRBD1
CDR3 DNA: TGTGCCAGCAGAGGTGGATCGAACACTGAAGCTTTCTTT; CDR3 protein: CASRGGSNTEAFF; clone size: NA; V gene: TRBV6-5; J gene: TRBJ1-1; D gene: NA